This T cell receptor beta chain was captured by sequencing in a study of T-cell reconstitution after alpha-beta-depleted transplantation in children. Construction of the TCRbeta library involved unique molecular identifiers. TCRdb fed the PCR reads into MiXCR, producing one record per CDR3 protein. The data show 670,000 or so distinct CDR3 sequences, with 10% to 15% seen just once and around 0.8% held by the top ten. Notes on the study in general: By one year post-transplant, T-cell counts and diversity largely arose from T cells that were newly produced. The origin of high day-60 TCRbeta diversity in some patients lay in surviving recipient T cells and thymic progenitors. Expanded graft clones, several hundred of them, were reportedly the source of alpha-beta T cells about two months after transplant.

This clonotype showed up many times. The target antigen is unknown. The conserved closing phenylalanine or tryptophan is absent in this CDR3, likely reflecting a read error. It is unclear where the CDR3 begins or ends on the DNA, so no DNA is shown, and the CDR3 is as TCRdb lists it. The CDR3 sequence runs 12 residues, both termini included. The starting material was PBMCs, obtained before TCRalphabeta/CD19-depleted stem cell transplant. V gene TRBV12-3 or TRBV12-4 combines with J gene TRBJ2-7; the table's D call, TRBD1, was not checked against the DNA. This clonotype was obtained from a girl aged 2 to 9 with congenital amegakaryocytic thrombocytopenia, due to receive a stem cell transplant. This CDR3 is CASLYPTGIVPA.